The 20 T cell receptor beta chains given below trace back to one sample, sequenced in a study of OX40 agonist ivuxolimab in advanced cancers. Clones were sequenced by immunoSEQ multiplex PCR, and TCRdb holds only the in-frame ones, with some missing. This table holds tens of thousands of clones, 88% found once. Sequenced material: CD4+ or CD8+ T cells sorted from blood, taken in a trial of the OX40 agonist ivuxolimab. These receptors all stem from an adult with an advanced solid tumor such as melanoma, head and neck, liver or kidney cancer.

V and J are TRBV7-9 and TRBJ2-5, with TRBD1 identical over 7 bases. V lost 2 bases and J lost 5; bases outside the gene matches: 8. CDR3 length: 15 amino acids. Germline V lookup: CDR1 SEHNR, CDR2 FQNEAQ (reference sequence). DNA of the CDR3: TGTGCCAGCAGCTTATCAGGGGGAGATTGGGAGACCCAGTACTTC. This translates into CASSLSGGDWETQYF.

The V and J genes are TRBV28 and TRBJ2-7; no definite D call. V was clipped by 5 bases and J by 2 bases, with 22 bases between them. This CDR3 comprises 17 residues. Germline V gene lookup returns CDR1 MDHEN and CDR2 SYDVKM. The CDR3 bases are TGTGCCAGCAGTACCTCGACTGCGACCGATAAGCCCTACGAGCAGTACGTC. Translation: CASSTSTATDKPYEQYV.

The V gene is TRBV9, the J gene TRBJ2-1, with 7 nucleotides matching TRBD2. J was trimmed by 4 bases and V by 4 bases; bases with no gene match: 11. Germline lookup yields CDR1 SGDLS and CDR2 YYNGEE. The CDR3 totals 16 residues. The CDR3 loop reads CASSLGLAVLYNEQFF. The CDR3 nucleotides are TGTGCCAGCAGCTTGGGGCTAGCGGTCCTATACAATGAGCAGTTCTTC.

The chain couples TRBV4-1 to TRBJ2-2, with TRBD1 identical over 7 bases. The CDR3 extends over 15 amino acids. The germline gives CDR1 MGHRA, CDR2 YSYEKL. V lost 3 bases, J lost 7 bases, and 8 bases stayed unmatched. In nucleotides, the CDR3 is TGCGCCAGCAGCCAGTCGACAGGGCGTCTCGGGGAGCTGTTTTTT. Protein: CASSQSTGRLGELFF.

The V and J genes are TRBV6-6 and TRBJ2-1; D call uncertain. In germline, CDR1 is MNHNY, CDR2 SVGAGI (reference sequence). CDR3 size: 13 residues. V dropped 0 bases and J dropped 4 bases, with 4 bases sitting between them. The CDR3 loop reads CASSYSGYNEQFF. CDR3 DNA sequence: TGTGCCAGCAGTTACTCGGGGTACAATGAGCAGTTCTTC.

V and J are TRBV29-1 and TRBJ2-1; 8 bases match TRBD2. Germline V gene sequence: CDR1 SQVTM, CDR2 ANQGSEA. The J segment lost 5 bases and the V segment lost 4 bases, leaving 10 bases of the junction unmatched. The length of the CDR3 is 15 residues. The DNA for the CDR3 is TGCAGCGTTGTGGGCGGGGGGCGACCAAACAATGAGCAGTTCTTC. It translates to CSVVGGGRPNNEQFF.

The chain has TRBV27 and TRBJ1-3; maybe TRBD1 (6 bases). Per germline, CDR1 MNHEY and CDR2 SMNVEV (reference sequence). CDR3 size: 15 residues. Between the trimmed V and J ends, which lost 6 bases and 2 bases, there was a span of 14 bases. The CDR3 here is CASSPLGGPGNTIYF. In nucleotides, the CDR3 is TGTGCCAGCAGCCCTCTAGGGGGTCCTGGAAACACCATATATTTT.

The DNA of the CDR3 is TGCAGCGTCTTGGGGACTTCAAACACCGGGGAGCTGTTTTTT. This gives the protein CSVLGTSNTGELFF. V and J are TRBV29-1 and TRBJ2-2; D possibly corresponds to TRBD2 (6 bases). V lost 6 bases and J 2 bases, leaving 13 bases between the germline ends. The CDR3 length is 14 residues. Germline CDR1 SQVTM, CDR2 ANQGSEA.

V is TRBV10-3 and J is TRBJ1-2; D perhaps matches TRBD1 (5 bases). V was pared by 0 bases and J by 6 bases, with 11 bases between. CDR1 is ENHRY and CDR2 is SYGVKD in the germline V gene. The CDR3 has 14 residues. Written as DNA, the CDR3 is TGTGCCATCAGTGAGTCGCAGGGTACGGATGGCTACACCTTC. It codes for CAISESQGTDGYTF.

V gene TRBV11-1 combines with J gene TRBJ2-7; D gene ambiguous. V was shortened by 5 bases and J by 0 bases, with 11 bases between the two germline ends. CDR3 size: 14 residues. Germline V CDR1 and CDR2: SGHAT, FQDESV (reference sequence). Here the CDR3 reads CASSLSLGSYEQYF. The DNA for the CDR3 is TGTGCCAGCAGCCTCTCCCTGGGCTCCTACGAGCAGTACTTC.

The chain employs TRBV2 and TRBJ2-3; 10 nucleotides match TRBD2. Per the germline V gene, CDR1 is SNHLY and CDR2 is FYNNEI. J was trimmed by 4 bases and V by 4 bases; bases with no gene match: 20. The CDR3 extends over 20 amino acids. The CDR3 spells CASSVTSGLAGADAADTQYF. In DNA, the CDR3 is TGTGCCAGCAGTGTGACGAGTGGGCTAGCGGGAGCGGATGCGGCAGATACGCAGTATTTT.

The V gene is TRBV11-3, the J gene TRBJ2-2, with TRBD2 as a possible D gene (6 bases). Trimming shortened V by 5 bases and J by 5 bases, and 9 bases separated the two germline ends. The germline CDR1 and CDR2 sequences are SGHNT and YENEEA. This CDR3 contains 13 residues. CDR3 nucleotides: TGTGCCAGCAGCCCAGGAGGGACCGGGGAGCTGTTTTTT. It is translated as CASSPGGTGELFF.

The V call is TRBV4-3, the J call TRBJ2-3; D is ambiguous. The CDR3 loop spans 15 amino acids. CDR1 LGHNA and CDR2 YSLEER come from the germline V gene. Trimming pared 0 bases from V and 0 bases from J, leaving 7 bases between. Here the CDR3 DNA reads TGCGCCAGCAGCCAAGATGGGGTCAGCACAGATACGCAGTATTTT. Translating gives CASSQDGVSTDTQYF.

The CDR3, as DNA: TGTGCCAGCAGTCCCCGTGAGGTCGAGGGGCTGGACTATGGCTACACCTTC. As protein: CASSPREVEGLDYGYTF. The chain has TRBV7-8 and TRBJ1-2; a possible D gene is TRBD1 (5 bases). Deletions cut 6 bases from V and 3 bases from J, with 23 bases between. The CDR3 has 17 residues. Germline V lookup: CDR1 SGHVS, CDR2 FQNEAQ.

The chain employs TRBV5-8 and TRBJ1-1; unclear D gene. The germline gives CDR1 SGHTS, CDR2 YDEGEE. V gave up 1 base and J gave up 0 bases, with 10 bases separating them. This CDR3 has 15 amino acids. The CDR3 coding sequence is TGTGCCAGCAGCTTGTCCCCGGAGGTGAACACTGAAGCTTTCTTT. Its translation is CASSLSPEVNTEAFF. The full variable domain, its missing parts supplied by reference TRBV5-8 and TRBJ1-1, is EAGVTQSPTHLIKTRGQQATLRCSPISGHTSVYWYQQALGLGLQFLLWYDEGEERNRGNFPPRFSGRQFPNYSSELNVNALELEDSALYLCASSLSPEVNTEAFFGQGTRLTVV.

V and J are TRBV7-6 and TRBJ2-7; 12 positions agree with TRBD2. V lost 4 bases, J lost 5 bases, and 6 bases stayed unmatched. Germline V gene data show CDR1 as SGHVS and CDR2 as FNYEAQ. The CDR3 spans 15 residues. The CDR3 sequence is CASSSLAGGSDEQYF. DNA for the CDR3: TGTGCCAGCAGCTCCCTAGCGGGAGGGTCGGACGAGCAGTACTTC.

The gene calls are TRBV5-6 and TRBJ1-1, with D tentatively TRBD1 (5 bases). Trimming cost V 0 bases and J 7 bases, with 7 bases left between them. This CDR3 spans 12 amino acids. CDR1 and CDR2 (germline): SGHDT, YYEEEE. Written as DNA, the CDR3 is TGTGCCAGCAGCTTGGAGGGGCTTGAAGCTTTCTTT. Amino acid sequence: CASSLEGLEAFF.

V is TRBV7-2 and J is TRBJ2-2; D gene ambiguous. Germline V lookup: CDR1 SGHTA, CDR2 FQGNSA. Trimming pared 8 bases from V and 4 bases from J, leaving 5 bases between. The CDR3 totals 11 residues. In nucleotides, the CDR3 is TGTGCCAGCTCAAGCACCGGGGAGCTGTTTTTT. Translation: CASSSTGELFF.

This chain links TRBV28 with TRBJ1-4; a weak D match, TRBD1 (5 bases). The CDR3 is 14 amino acids. Germline V gene sequence: CDR1 MDHEN, CDR2 SYDVKM. V lost 6 bases, J lost 7 bases, and 15 bases lay in between. DNA for the CDR3: TGTGCCAGCAGGGCCGACAGTGAAGTTGAAAAACTGTTTTTT. As protein: CASRADSEVEKLFF.

The CDR3 protein is CASSLGAGGNTEAFF. CDR3 in DNA: TGTGCCAGCAGTTTAGGTGCAGGGGGTAACACTGAAGCTTTCTTT. The chain uses TRBV27 and TRBJ1-1; TRBD1 agrees at 7 bases. The CDR3 is 15 amino acids. Germline V CDR1 and CDR2: MNHEY, SMNVEV (reference sequence). Losses at the gene ends were 2 bases for V and 2 bases for J; bases not matched to a gene: 5.